The T cell receptor beta chain under discussion was sequenced for a study of Graves' ophthalmopathy and Graves' hyperthyroidism. This clonotype was recorded many times. CDR1 and CDR2 from the germline V gene are SQVTM and ANQGSEA. CDR3 length equals 11 residues. Trimming stripped 4 bases from V and 4 bases from J, with 7 bases between. The authors amplified TCR beta CDR3 regions, and they did so from RNA transcripts for repertoire sequencing. The first round was an RT-PCR with HTBI primers, and the second round was a multiplex PCR. TCRdb processed the multiplex PCR reads anew with MiXCR; each CDR3 protein has one entry. The data contain around 590,000 distinct CDR3 sequences, about two fifths of them singletons. Clinical symptoms, serum thyroxine, TRAb, thyroid ultrasound and orbital computed tomography formed the basis of diagnosis.

The clonotype was recovered from an adult man with Graves' hyperthyroidism. The V gene is TRBV29-1, the J gene TRBJ2-5, with unresolved D. The sequenced sample consisted of peripheral blood or thyroid tissue (not recorded which). This CDR3 is CSVGPGETQYF. The CDR3 DNA reads as TGCAGCGTTGGACCAGGAGAGACCCAGTACTTC.